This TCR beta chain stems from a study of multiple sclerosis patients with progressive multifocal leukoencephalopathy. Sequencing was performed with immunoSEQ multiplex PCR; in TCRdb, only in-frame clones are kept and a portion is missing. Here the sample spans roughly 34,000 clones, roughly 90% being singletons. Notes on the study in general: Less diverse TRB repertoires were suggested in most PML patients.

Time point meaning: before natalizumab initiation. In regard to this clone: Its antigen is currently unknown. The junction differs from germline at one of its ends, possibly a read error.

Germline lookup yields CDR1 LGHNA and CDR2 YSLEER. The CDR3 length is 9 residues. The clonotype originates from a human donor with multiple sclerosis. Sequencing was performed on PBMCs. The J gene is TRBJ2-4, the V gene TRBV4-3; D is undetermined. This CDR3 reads CASRPGIHF. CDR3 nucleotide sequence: TGCGCCAGCAGGCCTGGGATCCACTTC.